These 22 T cell receptor beta chains share one sample of origin, sequenced in a study of T cell changes during pregnancy in multiple sclerosis. The data were produced by immunoSEQ multiplex PCR, yet TCRdb's version contains in-frame clones alone and is incomplete. Among fewer than 65,000 clones listed, roughly nine tenths were seen once. Sequences were derived from peripheral blood, sampled in the first trimester of pregnancy. These receptor sequences come from a female donor in good health, enrolled as a control in a pregnancy study.

The V gene is TRBV7-9, the J gene TRBJ2-7, with 7 bases lining up with TRBD2. The ends lost 0 bases at V and 0 bases at J; junction bases unmatched: 5. The V gene's germline CDR1 is SEHNR and CDR2 FQNEAQ (reference sequence). The CDR3 runs to 16 residues. The CDR3 reads CASSLAGLEASYEQYF. The CDR3 DNA reads as TGTGCCAGCAGCTTAGCCGGACTAGAGGCCTCCTACGAGCAGTACTTC.

This chain's CDR3 is CASSPSGGVDTEAFF. Written as DNA, the CDR3 is TGTGCCAGCAGCCCCTCGGGGGGGGTAGACACTGAAGCTTTCTTT. V is TRBV9 and J is TRBJ1-1; weak D call: TRBD1 (5 bases). CDR1 SGDLS and CDR2 YYNGEE come from the germline V gene. CDR3 length: 15 amino acids. V was pared by 4 bases and J by 3 bases, with 16 bases between.

The chain carries TRBV19 and TRBJ1-1, with 7 bases that match TRBD1. Germline CDR1 reads LNHDA; CDR2 reads SQIVND (reference sequence). The length of the CDR3 is 17 residues. V lost 5 bases, J lost 10 bases, and 22 bases stayed unmatched. CDR3 DNA sequence: TGTGCCAGTAGTCATACCCCGGTGGAGGGGGCGCGATCGGGAGCTTTCTTT. Encoded protein: CASSHTPVEGARSGAFF.

The chain recombines TRBV7-7 with TRBJ2-7, with 8 positions matching TRBD1. The CDR3 consists of 14 residues. V lost 5 bases to trimming and J lost 3 bases; unmatched junction nucleotides: 6. From germline, CDR1 is SSHAT and CDR2 FNYEAQ (reference sequence). CDR3 nucleotide sequence: TGTGCCAGCAGCCTCGGACAGGGCGACTACGAGCAGTACTTC. Translation gives CASSLGQGDYEQYF.

This chain joins TRBV6-1 and TRBJ2-6; 10 positions match TRBD1. Germline CDR1 and CDR2: MNHNS and SASEGT. With V trimmed by 4 bases and J by 2 bases, 8 bases remained unmatched. The CDR3 consists of 18 residues. The DNA of the CDR3 is TGTGCCAGCAGTGTTCGACAGGGGGCAGGACCTGGGGCCAACGTCCTGACTTTC. This translates into CASSVRQGAGPGANVLTF.

The genes are TRBV4-3 and TRBJ2-1, with 9 nucleotides matching TRBD2. The J segment lost 5 bases and the V segment lost 4 bases, leaving 6 bases of the junction unmatched. This CDR3 spans 15 amino acids. Germline CDR1 and CDR2: LGHNA and YSLEER. CDR3 residues: CASSRRSSGNNEQFF. The CDR3 DNA reads TGCGCCAGCAGCCGACGGTCTAGCGGGAACAATGAGCAGTTCTTC.

DNA of the CDR3: TGTGCCAGTACCCATCCCAGCGGGGGGATATACGAGCAGTACTTC. Encoded protein: CASTHPSGGIYEQYF. The gene calls are TRBV19 and TRBJ2-7; 9 bases are shared with TRBD2. Germline loops: CDR1 LNHDA, CDR2 SQIVND (reference sequence). The CDR3 has 15 amino acids. V shed 7 bases and J 4 bases; nucleotides not matched to a gene: 11. Complete variable domain (other parts from reference TRBV19 and TRBJ2-7): DGGITQSPKYLFRKEGQNVTLSCEQNLNHDAMYWYRQDPGQGLRLIYYSQIVNDFQKGDIAEGYSVSREKKESFPLTVTSAQKNPTAFYLCASTHPSGGIYEQYFGPGTRLTVT.

The rearrangement joins TRBV6-1 to TRBJ2-7; 7 nucleotides align to TRBD1. The CDR3 runs to 12 residues. Trimming cost V 9 bases and J 5 bases; bases outside gene matches: 7. CDR1 and CDR2 from the germline V gene are MNHNS and SASEGT. CDR3 sequence reads: CASTDRVHEQYF. CDR3 bases: TGTGCCAGTACCGACAGGGTCCACGAGCAGTACTTC.

The chain is built from TRBV29-1 and TRBJ2-2; 7 nucleotides match TRBD2. The germline V gene has CDR1 SQVTM and CDR2 ANQGSEA. Trimming at V came to 7 bases and at J to 5 bases, leaving 4 bases not matched to a gene. This CDR3 spans 12 amino acids. The CDR3 DNA reads as TGCAGCGCGCGGGGGATTACCGGGGAGCTGTTTTTT. Translation gives CSARGITGELFF.

The genes are TRBV28 and TRBJ2-3; a possible D gene is TRBD1 (6 bases). Trimming took off 3 bases at V and 5 bases at J, with 15 bases between the two ends. CDR1 and CDR2 from the germline V gene are MDHEN and SYDVKM. The length of the CDR3 is 15 residues. For the CDR3, the DNA is TGTGCCAGCAGTTTTCCGCAGGGGTATAGAGATACGCAGTATTTT. Translating gives CASSFPQGYRDTQYF. The whole variable domain, remainder taken from reference TRBV28 and TRBJ2-3, is DVKVTQSSRYLVKRTGEKVFLECVQDMDHENMFWYRQDPGLGLRLIYFSYDVKMKEKGDIPEGYSVSREKKERFSLILESASTNQTSMYLCASSFPQGYRDTQYFGPGTRLTVL.

The V and J genes are TRBV7-2 and TRBJ1-3; no reliable D call. This CDR3 region has 16 residues. The germline V gene encodes CDR1 SGHTA and CDR2 FQGNSA. Trimming shortened V by 5 bases and J by 0 bases, and 14 bases separated the two germline ends. DNA for the CDR3: TGTGCCAGCAGCCCTCGTCCGGTTAGCTCTGGAAACACCATATATTTT. Translating it yields CASSPRPVSSGNTIYF. The complete variable domain, with remaining parts taken from reference TRBV7-2 and TRBJ1-3, reads GAGVSQSPSNKVTEKGKDVELRCDPISGHTALYWYRQSLGQGLEFLIYFQGNSAPDKSGLPSDRFSAERTGGSVSTLTIQRTQQEDSAVYLCASSPRPVSSGNTIYFGEGSWLTVV.

V usage is TRBV15 and J usage is TRBJ2-5; TRBD2 matches 14 bases. The CDR3 sequence is 18 residues long. Germline CDR1 LNHNV, CDR2 YYDKDF (reference sequence). The trim removed 4 bases at V and 2 bases at J, leaving 9 bases unmatched. For the CDR3, the DNA is TGTGCCACCAGCATAGGACTAGCGGGAGGAAGTGATCAAGAGACCCAGTACTTC. Translating it yields CATSIGLAGGSDQETQYF. The full variable domain, completed using reference TRBV15 and TRBJ2-5, is DAMVIQNPRYQVTQFGKPVTLSCSQTLNHNVMYWYQQKSSQAPKLLFHYYDKDFNNEADTPDNFQSRRPNTSFCFLDIRSPGLGDTAMYLCATSIGLAGGSDQETQYFGPGTRLLVL.

The chain recombines TRBV5-1 with TRBJ1-1, with 8 bases matching TRBD1. J was trimmed by 4 bases and V by 4 bases; bases with no gene match: 9. The CDR3 is made up of 15 amino acids. The V gene's germline CDR1 is SGHRS and CDR2 YFSETQ. The CDR3 DNA reads as TGCGCCAGCAGCCGGGACAGGAGCTCGGGCACTGAAGCTTTCTTT. Protein: CASSRDRSSGTEAFF.

The V gene is TRBV6-5, the J gene TRBJ1-1; tentatively, D is TRBD1 (5 bases). Germline CDR1 and CDR2: MNHEY and SVGAGI. V lost 10 bases, J lost 1 base, and 19 bases lay in between. The CDR3 is 15 residues long. CDR3 in DNA: TGTGCCACCGAACGGGTCGGGGGTAGGAACACTGAAGCTTTCTTT. Translation: CATERVGGRNTEAFF.

The J gene is TRBJ1-5, the V gene TRBV29-1, with TRBD1 matching 9 bases. The CDR3 spans 13 residues. Trimming took 4 bases from V and 4 from J; bases not matched to a gene: 2. Germline V CDR1 and CDR2: SQVTM, ANQGSEA. This CDR3 reads CSVGTGVNQPQHF. In DNA, the CDR3 is TGCAGCGTTGGGACAGGGGTGAATCAGCCCCAGCATTTT.

In DNA, the CDR3 is TGTGCCAGCTACCGGGACAGGGGAGAGACCCAGTACTTC. Its protein is CASYRDRGETQYF. The rearrangement links TRBV2 to TRBJ2-5; 10 nucleotides line up with TRBD1. Trimming took 8 bases from V and 4 from J; bases not matched to a gene: 4. Germline V gene sequence: CDR1 SNHLY, CDR2 FYNNEI. CDR3 length: 13 amino acids.

The rearrangement links TRBV9 to TRBJ2-7; a weak D match, TRBD1 (5 bases). The germline V and J ends were trimmed by 0 bases and 8 bases, with 15 bases remaining between them. The germline V gene encodes CDR1 SGDLS and CDR2 YYNGEE. This CDR3 region has 14 residues. Here the CDR3 DNA reads TGTGCCAGCAGCGTAGAGGGGCCACCGGCCAAGCAGTACTTC. This sequence encodes CASSVEGPPAKQYF.

The rearrangement joins TRBV18 to TRBJ2-5; unclear D gene. The V end was cut by 0 bases, the J end by 5 bases, with 10 bases between. This CDR3 has 14 amino acids. The germline V gene has CDR1 KGHSH and CDR2 LQKENI. In DNA form, the CDR3 reads TGTGCCAGCTCACCACCGGAGATTAGCGAGACCCAGTACTTC. This codes for CASSPPEISETQYF.

The rearrangement links TRBV7-3 to TRBJ2-1, with D perhaps matching TRBD2 (5 bases). Trimming removed 5 bases at V and 6 bases at J, with 11 bases between. CDR1 is SGHTA and CDR2 is FQGTGA in the germline V gene. The CDR3 sequence is 13 residues long. CDR3 DNA sequence: TGTGCCAGCAGCCGTCATACTAGCAATGAGCAGTTCTTC. Translating it yields CASSRHTSNEQFF.

The CDR3: CASSWSGRGSYNEQFF. DNA for the CDR3: TGTGCCAGCAGCTGGAGCGGGAGGGGCTCCTACAATGAGCAGTTCTTC. V usage is TRBV5-6 and J usage is TRBJ2-1; 10 bases match TRBD2. The CDR3 is 16 amino acids. Per germline, CDR1 SGHDT and CDR2 YYEEEE. Unmatched junction bases numbered 3, after V lost 3 bases and J lost 0 bases. Variable domain in full (rest from reference TRBV5-6 and TRBJ2-1): DAGVTQSPTHLIKTRGQQVTLRCSPKSGHDTVSWYQQALGQGPQFIFQYYEEEERQRGNFPDRFSGHQFPNYSSELNVNALLLGDSALYLCASSWSGRGSYNEQFFGPGTRLTVL.

This chain connects TRBV11-2 to TRBJ1-1; 10 nucleotides line up with TRBD1. The V and J ends lost 6 bases and 5 bases, in that order; junction bases with no gene match: 6. The germline V gene encodes CDR1 SGHAT and CDR2 FQNNGV. The CDR3 length is 14 residues. CDR3 sequence (DNA): TGTGCCAGCAGTCGGGACAGGGGTAGGACTGAAGCTTTCTTT. Translation: CASSRDRGRTEAFF.

V is TRBV11-2 and J is TRBJ2-7; 9 bases agree with TRBD1. The CDR3 spans 15 residues. The germline V gene encodes CDR1 SGHAT and CDR2 FQNNGV. Germline trimming cut 0 bases from V and 7 bases from J; bases unmatched to any gene: 7. CDR3 sequence: CASSLDPGTGKEQYF. The CDR3 DNA is TGTGCCAGCAGCTTAGATCCAGGGACAGGGAAAGAGCAGTACTTC.